A selection of T cell receptor beta chains follows, all from one sample in a study of blood T cell repertoires in COVID-19. Profiled with immunoSEQ multiplex PCR; TCRdb holds only in-frame clones, not every one. The data contain roughly 320,000 clones, approximately 86% of them seen just once; the ten biggest clones take up around 1.4%. The material sequenced was peripheral blood. The receptors here all came from a man in his sixties or seventies with acute or convalescent COVID-19. Both conserved end residues are part of each CDR3. D genes are given only for firm matches. A clone size is listed for some rows: how often the clone was seen (once, few, many), or a class if it is expanded.

DNA	CDR3	size	V	J	D
TGCGCCAGCAGCTCAACAGGGATGGGGAAGACCCAGTACTTC	CASSSTGMGKTQYF	.	TRBV5-1	TRBJ2-5	.
TGTGCCAGCCAGAGGGCCCTGGATTCCTACAATGAGCAGTTCTTC	CASQRALDSYNEQFF	.	TRBV3-1/TRBV3-2	TRBJ2-1	.
TGTGCCAGCAGTCGAGGACCCGGGGGTTCACCCCTCCACTTT	CASSRGPGGSPLHF	.	TRBV6-6	TRBJ1-6	.
TGTGCCAGCAGGAAAGACAGGGAGGCGGGCACAGATACGCAGTATTTT	CASRKDREAGTDTQYF	few	TRBV6-6	TRBJ2-3	.
TGTGCCAGCAGCCAAGTTGCCAGGGACACTGAAGCTTTCTTT	CASSQVARDTEAFF	.	TRBV3-1/TRBV3-2	TRBJ1-1	.
TGTGCCAGCAGTCCGGGACAGGGTCAGCAGTACTTC	CASSPGQGQQYF	few	TRBV12-3/TRBV12-4	TRBJ2-7	TRBD1
TGTGCCAGCAGCACCCTACTAGCTCACCCTTTGTTCGGGGAGCTGTTTTTT	CASSTLLAHPLFGELFF	.	TRBV11-2	TRBJ2-2	.
TGTGCCAGCAGTGAATCGATAGGGGCGAAAGTACATCAGCCCCAGCATTTT	CASSESIGAKVHQPQHF	.	TRBV2	TRBJ1-5	.
TGTGCCATCAGTTCCGGGACACCCTACGAGCAGTACTTC	CAISSGTPYEQYF	.	TRBV10-3	TRBJ2-7	.
TGTGCCAGTATGATCGGGAACAGGGCGCCCGGGGAGCTGTTTTTT	CASMIGNRAPGELFF	many	TRBV19	TRBJ2-2	.
TGTGCCAGCAGCCCGCGGGAGGGGCGACTCTATGGCTACACCTTC	CASSPREGRLYGYTF	.	TRBV6-5	TRBJ1-2	.
TGTGCCAGCAGGCCCCAAGACAGGGACCAAGAGACCCAGTACTTC	CASRPQDRDQETQYF	.	TRBV5-4	TRBJ2-5	TRBD1
TGTGCCAGCAGCCAGGAAGAGACTAATTCACCCCTCCACTTT	CASSQEETNSPLHF	.	TRBV7-9	TRBJ1-6	.
TGCGCCAGCAGCCAAGATTATCGAACTGTGTTGTATAATTCACCCCTCCACTTT	CASSQDYRTVLYNSPLHF	once	TRBV4-3	TRBJ1-6	.
TGTGCCAGCAGGCAGGGTGGCTCACCCCTCCACTTT	CASRQGGSPLHF	.	TRBV27	TRBJ1-6	.
TGCGCCAGCAGCTTAACAGGTGGCTACACCTTC	CASSLTGGYTF	.	TRBV5-1	TRBJ1-2	.
TGTGCCAGCAGCTTAGATGTTAGCGGGGATTACGAGCAGTACTTC	CASSLDVSGDYEQYF	.	TRBV11-2	TRBJ2-7	TRBD2
TGTGCCAGCAGCCAAGAATTCAACCAGCGTAGCACAGATACGCAGTATTTT	CASSQEFNQRSTDTQYF	.	TRBV4-2	TRBJ2-3	.
TGTGCCAGCAGCGTAGCTCGGCAGGGAGGCACCATATATTTT	CASSVARQGGTIYF	.	TRBV9	TRBJ1-3	.
TGTGCCAGCAGCCCAACAGGGAGAGCTTTCTTT	CASSPTGRAFF	.	TRBV28	TRBJ1-1	.
TGTGCCAGCAGCCCCGGGGGGGGACAGCTGCCCCAGCATTTT	CASSPGGGQLPQHF	.	TRBV9	TRBJ1-5	TRBD1
TGTGCCAGCAGCTTACAGGGTCAGACTGAAGCTTTCTTT	CASSLQGQTEAFF	.	TRBV5-5	TRBJ1-1	.
TGTGCCAGCAGCTTTGGCAGACAGAACACTGAAGCTTTCTTT	CASSFGRQNTEAFF	.	TRBV5-5	TRBJ1-1	.
TGTGCCAGCAGTGAAGTCCCCGGGGGGTGGCATAATAGCAATCAGCCCCAGCATTTT	CASSEVPGGWHNSNQPQHF	.	TRBV6-1	TRBJ1-5	.
TGCGCCAGCAGCTCCCGGGCACAGGGACCGGGATCACCCCTCCACTTT	CASSSRAQGPGSPLHF	.	TRBV5-1	TRBJ1-6	.
TGTGCCAGCAGCACTGCCACCGGGACAATTCATTTT	CASSTATGTIHF	.	TRBV7-2	TRBJ1-5	.
TGTGCCAGCAGTTTATCAGCTGGGCAGGGAAGAAACACCATATATTTT	CASSLSAGQGRNTIYF	.	TRBV27	TRBJ1-3	.
TGTGCCAGCAGCATCTCCGGGATGAACACTGAAGCTTTCTTT	CASSISGMNTEAFF	.	TRBV21-1	TRBJ1-1	.
TGTGCCAGCAGCCAACAGACGACAGGAGGGGAGCTGTTTTTT	CASSQQTTGGELFF	many	TRBV7-2	TRBJ2-2	.